This record looks at one T cell receptor (beta chain) sequence and its context. Its antigen is unknown. These data belong to a study of T cell repertoires in cytomegalovirus infection. The J segment lost 9 bases and the V segment lost 3 bases, leaving 7 bases of the junction unmatched. Germline CDR1 and CDR2: SGHTA and FQGNSA. The CDR3 is 16 amino acids. Whole-study findings and limits: Clonotypes of TCR beta that were HLA-C-restricted and CMV-specific dominated the ex vivo response.

MiXCR, run by TCRdb on the reads, gives a single entry per CDR3 protein. The table records fewer than 950,000 distinct CDR3 sequences, about 33% of them present only once. The sequence was collected from a human donor in good health (CMV status not recorded). Some clones in this sample may be carry-over from other donors' samples. The specimen comprised cultured CD8+ T cells from PBMCs, sampled from culture after CMV antigen stimulation. The chain recombines TRBV7-2 with TRBJ2-1, with 14 bases lining up with TRBD2. The CDR3 loop is CASSFVGTSGGSEQFF. The CDR3 DNA sequence: TGTGCCAGCAGCTTTGTCGGGACTAGCGGGGGTAGTGAGCAGTTCTTC.